The 7 T cell receptor beta chains presented below share a single source sample, sequenced in a study of OX40 agonist ivuxolimab in advanced cancers. The assay was immunoSEQ multiplex PCR, and TCRdb's table has in-frame clones only and misses some. In the table there are about 46,000 clones, 75% to 90% of which are singletons. This specimen consisted of CD4+ or CD8+ T cells sorted from blood, obtained in a trial of the OX40 agonist ivuxolimab. These receptors were collected from an adult with an advanced solid tumor such as melanoma, head and neck, liver or kidney cancer.

This chain connects TRBV19 to TRBJ1-2, with D uncertain. V was clipped by 5 bases and J by 8 bases, with 24 bases between them. This CDR3 is 16 amino acids long. Germline V gene data show CDR1 as LNHDA and CDR2 as SQIVND (reference sequence). The chain's CDR3 is CASSHRADAGPDGYTF. CDR3 sequence (DNA): TGTGCCAGTAGTCACCGGGCCGACGCCGGTCCAGACGGCTACACCTTC.

The chain uses TRBV6-6 and TRBJ1-1; TRBD1 agrees at 7 bases. Germline V gene data show CDR1 as MNHNY and CDR2 as SVGAGI (reference sequence). Trimming removed 6 bases from V and 1 base from J; junction bases left unmatched: 8. The CDR3 is made up of 15 amino acids. The CDR3 nucleotides are TGTGCCAGCAGCCCCCAGACAGGGAGGAACACTGAAGCTTTCTTT. Its protein is CASSPQTGRNTEAFF.

The chain couples TRBV19 to TRBJ1-5; 8 positions agree with TRBD1. CDR3 size: 17 residues. V gave up 6 bases and J gave up 1 base; unmatched junction bases: 11. CDR1 is LNHDA, CDR2 SQIVND, per germline (reference sequence). The CDR3 nucleotides read TGTGCCAGTAGCTTGATGCCGACAGGGGTGAGCAATCAGCCCCAGCATTTT. Its protein product is CASSLMPTGVSNQPQHF.

This chain links TRBV11-2 with TRBJ1-2; TRBD1 aligns across 9 bases. The CDR3 is 17 residues long. Germline lookup yields CDR1 SGHAT and CDR2 FQNNGV. The J segment lost 4 bases and the V segment lost 5 bases, leaving 14 bases of the junction unmatched. Here the CDR3 DNA reads TGTGCCAGCAGCCATGGACAGGGGACCCTTCTCTCCTATGGCTACACCTTC. It is translated as CASSHGQGTLLSYGYTF.

Here the CDR3 DNA reads TGCGCCAGCAGCCCCGGTCGGGGGCTAAGGACTGAAGCTTTCTTT. Encoded protein: CASSPGRGLRTEAFF. This chain connects TRBV5-1 to TRBJ1-1; D perhaps matches TRBD1 (6 bases). Trimming took off 4 bases at V and 5 bases at J, with 18 bases between the two ends. This CDR3 comprises 15 residues. Germline lookup yields CDR1 SGHRS and CDR2 YFSETQ.

The chain's CDR3 is CASSVLPGSYEQYF. The CDR3 bases are TGTGCCAGCAGCGTCCTTCCCGGGAGCTACGAGCAGTACTTC. This chain uses TRBV14 with TRBJ2-7, with a weak D call TRBD2 (6 bases). V lost 5 bases and J lost 3, with 14 bases in between. The CDR3 spans 14 residues. CDR1 and CDR2 from the germline V gene are SGHDN and FVKESK.

V and J are TRBV14 and TRBJ1-1; perhaps TRBD1 as D (5 bases). This CDR3 has 13 residues. The germline gives CDR1 SGHDN, CDR2 FVKESK. Between the trimmed V and J ends, which lost 1 base and 4 bases, there was a span of 7 bases. CDR3 bases: TGTGCCAGCAGCCAAGCTGGGGGCACTGAAGCTTTCTTT. Its protein is CASSQAGGTEAFF. Drawing the rest from reference TRBV14 and TRBJ1-1, the complete variable domain is EAGVTQFPSHSVIEKGQTVTLRCDPISGHDNLYWYRRVMGKEIKFLLHFVKESKQDESGMPNNRFLAERTGGTYSTLKVQPAELEDSGVYFCASSQAGGTEAFFGQGTRLTVV.